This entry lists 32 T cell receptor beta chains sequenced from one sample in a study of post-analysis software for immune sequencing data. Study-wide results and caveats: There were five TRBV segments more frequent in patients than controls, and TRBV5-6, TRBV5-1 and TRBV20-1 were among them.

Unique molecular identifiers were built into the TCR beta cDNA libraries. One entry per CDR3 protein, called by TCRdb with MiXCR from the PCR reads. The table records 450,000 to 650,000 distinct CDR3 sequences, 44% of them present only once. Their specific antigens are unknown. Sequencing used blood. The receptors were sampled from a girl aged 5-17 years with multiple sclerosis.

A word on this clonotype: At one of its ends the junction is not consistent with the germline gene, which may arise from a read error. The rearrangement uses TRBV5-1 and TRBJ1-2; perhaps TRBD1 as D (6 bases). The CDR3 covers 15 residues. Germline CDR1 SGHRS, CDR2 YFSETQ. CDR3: CAGSLVGGEDFGYTF. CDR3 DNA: TGCGCCGGCAGCTTGGTAGGGGGAGAGGATTTCGGCTACACCTTC.

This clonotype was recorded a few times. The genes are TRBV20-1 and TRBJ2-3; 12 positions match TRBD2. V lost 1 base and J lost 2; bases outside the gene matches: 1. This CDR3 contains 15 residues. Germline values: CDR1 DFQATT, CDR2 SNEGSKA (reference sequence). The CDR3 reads CSARASGRATDTQYF. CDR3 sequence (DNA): TGCAGTGCTAGAGCTAGCGGGAGGGCCACAGATACGCAGTATTTT.

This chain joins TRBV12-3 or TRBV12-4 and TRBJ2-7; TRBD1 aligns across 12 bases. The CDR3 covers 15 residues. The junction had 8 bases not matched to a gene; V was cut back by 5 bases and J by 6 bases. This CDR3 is CASSDTGTGGGEQYF. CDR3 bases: TGTGCCAGCAGTGATACCGGGACAGGGGGCGGCGAGCAGTACTTC.

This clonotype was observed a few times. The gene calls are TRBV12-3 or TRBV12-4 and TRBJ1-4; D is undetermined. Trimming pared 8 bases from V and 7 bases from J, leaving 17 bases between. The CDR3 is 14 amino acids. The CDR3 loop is CASGGREKGEKLFF. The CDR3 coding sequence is TGTGCCAGCGGCGGACGGGAGAAGGGTGAAAAACTGTTTTTT.

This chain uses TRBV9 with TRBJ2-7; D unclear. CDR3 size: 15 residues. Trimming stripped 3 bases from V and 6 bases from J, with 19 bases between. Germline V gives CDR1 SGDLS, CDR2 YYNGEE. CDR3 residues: CASSGVGNGVGEQYF. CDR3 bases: TGTGCCAGCAGCGGAGTGGGGAATGGGGTGGGCGAGCAGTACTTC. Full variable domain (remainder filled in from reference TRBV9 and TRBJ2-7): DSGVTQTPKHLITATGQRVTLRCSPRSGDLSVYWYQQSLDQGLQFLIQYYNGEERAKGNILERFSAQQFPDLHSELNLSSLELGDSALYFCASSGVGNGVGEQYFGPGTRLTVT.

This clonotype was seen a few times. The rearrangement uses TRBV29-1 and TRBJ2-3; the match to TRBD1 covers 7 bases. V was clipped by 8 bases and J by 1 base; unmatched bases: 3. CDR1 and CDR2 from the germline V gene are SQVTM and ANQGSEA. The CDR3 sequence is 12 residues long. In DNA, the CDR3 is TGCAGCACAGGGACAGGCACAGATACGCAGTATTTT. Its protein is CSTGTGTDTQYF.

The CDR3 DNA follows: TGTGCCAGCAGCCCGGGACCGATGGATGAGCAGTTCTTC. It encodes CASSPGPMDEQFF. The chain joins TRBV5-5 to TRBJ2-1, with D perhaps given as TRBD1 or TRBD2 (5 bases each). Germline values: CDR1 SGHKS, CDR2 YYEKEE (reference sequence). Trimming pared 4 bases from V and 8 bases from J, leaving 13 bases between. CDR3 size: 13 residues. Full variable domain (remainder filled in from reference TRBV5-5 and TRBJ2-1): DAGVTQSPTHLIKTRGQQVTLRCSPISGHKSVSWYQQVLGQGPQFIFQYYEKEERGRGNFPDRFSARQFPNYSSELNVNALLLGDSALYLCASSPGPMDEQFFGPGTRLTVL.

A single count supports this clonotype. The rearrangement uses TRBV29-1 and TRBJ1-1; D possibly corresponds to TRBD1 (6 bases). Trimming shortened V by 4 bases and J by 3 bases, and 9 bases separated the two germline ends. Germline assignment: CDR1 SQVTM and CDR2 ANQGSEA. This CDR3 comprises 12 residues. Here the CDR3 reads CSVGTGYTEAFF. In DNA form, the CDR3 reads TGCAGCGTTGGAACAGGGTACACTGAAGCTTTCTTT. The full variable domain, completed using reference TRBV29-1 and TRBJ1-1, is SAVISQKPSRDICQRGTSLTIQCQVDSQVTMMFWYRQQPGQSLTLIATANQGSEATYESGFVIDKFPISRPNLTFSTLTVSNMSPEDSSIYLCSVGTGYTEAFFGQGTRLTVV.

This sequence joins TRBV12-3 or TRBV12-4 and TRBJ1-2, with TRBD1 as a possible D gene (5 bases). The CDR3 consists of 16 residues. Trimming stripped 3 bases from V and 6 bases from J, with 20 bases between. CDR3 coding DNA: TGTGCCAGCAGTTTGGGGGGGATCTCCGGGACTCATGGCTACACCTTC. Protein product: CASSLGGISGTHGYTF.

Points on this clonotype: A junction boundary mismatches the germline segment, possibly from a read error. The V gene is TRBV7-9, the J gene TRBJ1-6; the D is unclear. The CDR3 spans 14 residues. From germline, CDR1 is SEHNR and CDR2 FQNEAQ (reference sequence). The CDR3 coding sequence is TGTGCCAGCAGCAACGGGAATTGGAATTCATCCCTCCACTTT. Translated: CASSNGNWNSSLHF.

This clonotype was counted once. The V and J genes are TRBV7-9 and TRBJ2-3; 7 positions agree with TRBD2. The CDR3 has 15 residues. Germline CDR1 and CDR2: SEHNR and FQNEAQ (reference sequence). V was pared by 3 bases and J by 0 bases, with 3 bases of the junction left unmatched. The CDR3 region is CASSFGTTSTDTQYF. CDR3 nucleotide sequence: TGTGCCAGCAGCTTCGGGACTACTAGCACAGATACGCAGTATTTT.

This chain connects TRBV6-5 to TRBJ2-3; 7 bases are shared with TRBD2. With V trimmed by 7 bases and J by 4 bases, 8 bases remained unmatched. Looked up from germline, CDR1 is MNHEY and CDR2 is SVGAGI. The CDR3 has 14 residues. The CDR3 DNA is TGTGCCAGCACCCAGGGACTAAGCTCAGATACGCAGTATTTT. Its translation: CASTQGLSSDTQYF.

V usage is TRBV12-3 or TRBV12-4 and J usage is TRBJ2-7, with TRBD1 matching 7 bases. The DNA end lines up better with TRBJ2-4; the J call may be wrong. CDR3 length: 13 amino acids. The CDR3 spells CASRLTGYNIQYF. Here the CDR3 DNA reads TGTGCCAGCAGGTTGACAGGGTATAACATTCAGTACTTC.

The CDR3 nucleotides are TGTGCCACCCACAGGGGCCAAGAGACCCAGTACTTC. It is translated as CATHRGQETQYF. This chain links TRBV2 with TRBJ2-5, with TRBD1 matching over 7 bases. The trim removed 10 bases at V and 1 base at J, leaving 3 bases unmatched. The germline CDR1 and CDR2 sequences are SNHLY and FYNNEI. The CDR3 totals 12 residues.

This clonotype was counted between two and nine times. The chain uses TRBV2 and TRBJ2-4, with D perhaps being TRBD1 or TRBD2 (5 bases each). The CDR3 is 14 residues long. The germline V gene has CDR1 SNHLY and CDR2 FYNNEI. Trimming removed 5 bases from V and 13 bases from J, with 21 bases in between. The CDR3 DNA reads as TGTGCCAGCAGTAATCCGGGACCGAGGGAAGACCAGTACTTC. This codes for CASSNPGPREDQYF.

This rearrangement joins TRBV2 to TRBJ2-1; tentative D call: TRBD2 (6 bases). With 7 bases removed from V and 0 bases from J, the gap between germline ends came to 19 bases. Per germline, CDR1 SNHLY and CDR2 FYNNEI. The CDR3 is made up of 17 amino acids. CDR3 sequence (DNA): TGTGCCAGCACGGACCCCACGGGAGCAGTCTCCTACAATGAGCAGTTCTTC. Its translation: CASTDPTGAVSYNEQFF.

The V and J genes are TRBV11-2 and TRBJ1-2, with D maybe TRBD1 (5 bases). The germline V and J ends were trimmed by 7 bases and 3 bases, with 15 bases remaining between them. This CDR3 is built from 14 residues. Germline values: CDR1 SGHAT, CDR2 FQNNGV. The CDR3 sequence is CASTNRRVDYGYTF. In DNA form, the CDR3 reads TGTGCCAGCACCAACAGGAGAGTAGACTATGGCTACACCTTC. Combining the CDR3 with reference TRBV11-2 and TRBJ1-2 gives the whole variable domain EAGVAQSPRYKIIEKRQSVAFWCNPISGHATLYWYQQILGQGPKLLIQFQNNGVVDDSQLPKDRFSAERLKGVDSTLKIQPAKLEDSAVYLCASTNRRVDYGYTFGSGTRLTVV.

This chain's CDR3 is CASSDPRGGGGYTF. The CDR3, as DNA: TGTGCCAGCAGTGACCCAAGGGGCGGGGGTGGCTACACCTTC. This chain joins TRBV12-3 or TRBV12-4 and TRBJ1-2; possibly TRBD1 for D (5 bases). The V end was cut by 5 bases, the J end by 7 bases, with 17 bases between. This CDR3 contains 14 residues.

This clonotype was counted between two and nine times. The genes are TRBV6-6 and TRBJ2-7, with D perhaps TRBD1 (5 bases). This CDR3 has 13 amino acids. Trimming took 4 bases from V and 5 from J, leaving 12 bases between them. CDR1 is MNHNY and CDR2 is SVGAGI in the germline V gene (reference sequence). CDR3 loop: CASSWAGINEQYF. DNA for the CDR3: TGTGCCAGCAGTTGGGCAGGGATCAACGAGCAGTACTTC.

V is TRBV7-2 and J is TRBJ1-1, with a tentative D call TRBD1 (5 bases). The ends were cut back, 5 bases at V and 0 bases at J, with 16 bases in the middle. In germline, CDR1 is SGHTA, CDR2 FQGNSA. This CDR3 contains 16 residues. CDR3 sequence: CASSPQGKRMNTEAFF. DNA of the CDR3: TGTGCCAGCAGCCCTCAGGGAAAGAGGATGAACACTGAAGCTTTCTTT.

The CDR3 loop is CASSLGGSDYNEQFF. The CDR3 coding sequence is TGTGCCAGCAGCTTAGGGGGGTCGGACTACAATGAGCAGTTCTTC. The chain links TRBV11-2 to TRBJ2-1, with D perhaps TRBD1 or TRBD2 (5 bases each). The CDR3 runs to 15 residues. V was trimmed by 1 base and J by 3 bases, leaving 10 bases between them. CDR1 is SGHAT and CDR2 is FQNNGV in the germline V gene.

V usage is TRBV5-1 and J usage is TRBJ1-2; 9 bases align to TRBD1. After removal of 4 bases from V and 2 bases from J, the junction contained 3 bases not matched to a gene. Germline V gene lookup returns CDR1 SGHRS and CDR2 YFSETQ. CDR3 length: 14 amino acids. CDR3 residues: CASSTGQGNYGYTF. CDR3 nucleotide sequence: TGCGCCAGCAGCACCGGACAGGGGAACTATGGCTACACCTTC.

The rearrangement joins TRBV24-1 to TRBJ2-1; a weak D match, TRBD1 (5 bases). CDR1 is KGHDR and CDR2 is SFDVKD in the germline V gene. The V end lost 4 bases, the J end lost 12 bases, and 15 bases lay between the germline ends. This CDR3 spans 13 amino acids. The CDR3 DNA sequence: TGTGCCACCAGTGACACCACAGGTACTCGGCAGTTCTTC. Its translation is CATSDTTGTRQFF.

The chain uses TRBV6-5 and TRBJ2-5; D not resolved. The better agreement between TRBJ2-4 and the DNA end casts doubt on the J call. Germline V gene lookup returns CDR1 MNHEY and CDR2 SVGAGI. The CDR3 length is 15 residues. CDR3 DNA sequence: TGTGCCAGCAGTTACTCAGGCAGGCCTGAAGGCATTCAGTACTTC. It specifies CASSYSGRPEGIQYF.

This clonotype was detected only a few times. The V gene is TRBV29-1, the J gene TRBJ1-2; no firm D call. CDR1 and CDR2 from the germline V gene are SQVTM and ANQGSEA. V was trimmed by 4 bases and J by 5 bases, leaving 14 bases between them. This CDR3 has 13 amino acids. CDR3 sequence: CSVAIGESYGYTF. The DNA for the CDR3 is TGCAGCGTTGCCATCGGGGAGTCTTATGGCTACACCTTC.

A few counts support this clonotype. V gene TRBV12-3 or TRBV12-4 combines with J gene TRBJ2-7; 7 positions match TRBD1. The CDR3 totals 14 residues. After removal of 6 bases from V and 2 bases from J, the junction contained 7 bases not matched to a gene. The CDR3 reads CASRTGTDTYEQYF. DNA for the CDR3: TGTGCCAGCAGGACCGGGACAGACACCTACGAGCAGTACTTC.

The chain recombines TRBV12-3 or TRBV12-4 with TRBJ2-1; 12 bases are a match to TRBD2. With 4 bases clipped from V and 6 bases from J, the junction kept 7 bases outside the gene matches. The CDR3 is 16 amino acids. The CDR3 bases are TGTGCCAGCAGTTGGACGGGGACTAGCGGGCGCAATGAGCAGTTCTTC. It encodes CASSWTGTSGRNEQFF.

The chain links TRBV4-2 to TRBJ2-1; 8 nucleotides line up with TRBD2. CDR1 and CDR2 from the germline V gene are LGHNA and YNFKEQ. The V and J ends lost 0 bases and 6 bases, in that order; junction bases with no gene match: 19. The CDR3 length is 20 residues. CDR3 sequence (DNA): TGTGCCAGCAGCCAAGAAGTCCTTTGGCGGGGGGCCCTCCTACGCAATGAGCAGTTCTTC. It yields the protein CASSQEVLWRGALLRNEQFF.

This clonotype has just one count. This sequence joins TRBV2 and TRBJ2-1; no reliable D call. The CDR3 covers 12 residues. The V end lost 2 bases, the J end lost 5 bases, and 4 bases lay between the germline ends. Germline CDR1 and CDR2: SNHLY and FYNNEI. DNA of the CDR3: TGTGCCAGCAGTGAATGGAACAATGAGCAGTTCTTC. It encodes CASSEWNNEQFF.

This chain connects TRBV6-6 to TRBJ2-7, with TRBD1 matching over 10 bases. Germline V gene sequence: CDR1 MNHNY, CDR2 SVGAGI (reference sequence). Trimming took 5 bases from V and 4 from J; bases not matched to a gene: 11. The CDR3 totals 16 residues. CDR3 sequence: CASSQTGGAGGYEQYF. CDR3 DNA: TGTGCCAGCAGTCAGACAGGGGGCGCAGGAGGGTACGAGCAGTACTTC.

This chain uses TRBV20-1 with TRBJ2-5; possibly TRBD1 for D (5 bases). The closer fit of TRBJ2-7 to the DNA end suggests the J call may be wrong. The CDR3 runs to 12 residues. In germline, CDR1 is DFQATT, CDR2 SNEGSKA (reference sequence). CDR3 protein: CSAGQGTNEQYF. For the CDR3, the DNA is TGCAGTGCCGGGCAGGGTACGAACGAGCAGTACTTC.

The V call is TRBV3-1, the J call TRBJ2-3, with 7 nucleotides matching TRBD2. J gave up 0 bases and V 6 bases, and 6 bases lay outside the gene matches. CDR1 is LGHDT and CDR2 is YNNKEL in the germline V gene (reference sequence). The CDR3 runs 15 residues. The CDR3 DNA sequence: TGTGCCAGCAGGGAGCGGGGACGAAGCACAGATACGCAGTATTTT. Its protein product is CASRERGRSTDTQYF.